These 7 T cell receptor beta chains share one sample of origin, sequenced in a study of blood T cell repertoires in COVID-19. The data were produced by immunoSEQ multiplex PCR, yet TCRdb's version contains in-frame clones alone and is incomplete. The data hold about 100,000 clones, with over 75% observed a single time. Sequencing was done on a sample of peripheral blood. Receptors originate from a woman older than 75 with acute or convalescent COVID-19.

The rearrangement links TRBV27 to TRBJ2-1; 15 bases align to TRBD2. The CDR3 spans 20 residues. V dropped 0 bases and J dropped 0; count of bases not matched to a gene: 6. CDR1 MNHEY and CDR2 SMNVEV come from the germline V gene (reference sequence). CDR3 in amino acids: CASSLSGLAGGRSSYNEQFF. Here the CDR3 DNA reads TGTGCCAGCAGTTTATCCGGACTAGCGGGGGGGCGCAGCTCCTACAATGAGCAGTTCTTC.

This chain joins TRBV13 and TRBJ2-1; 9 bases fit TRBD2. Per germline, CDR1 PRHDT and CDR2 FYEKMQ (reference sequence). Trimming cost V 5 bases and J 4 bases; bases outside gene matches: 9. The CDR3 is made up of 16 amino acids. The CDR3 is CASSPTGLALYNEQFF. CDR3 DNA sequence: TGTGCCAGCAGCCCCACGGGACTAGCCCTTTACAATGAGCAGTTCTTC.

The chain employs TRBV5-1 and TRBJ2-3; D possibly corresponds to TRBD1 (6 bases). Germline CDR1 reads SGHRS; CDR2 reads YFSETQ. There are 15 residues in the CDR3. Deletions cut 0 bases from V and 5 bases from J, with 13 bases between. CDR3 coding DNA: TGCGCCAGCAGCTTGGTTGGGCAGGGGATAGATACGCAGTATTTT. It encodes CASSLVGQGIDTQYF. The whole variable domain, filled in from reference TRBV5-1 and TRBJ2-3, reads KAGVTQTPRYLIKTRGQQVTLSCSPISGHRSVSWYQQTPGQGLQFLFEYFSETQRNKGNFPGRFSGRQFSNSRSEMNVSTLELGDSALYLCASSLVGQGIDTQYFGPGTRLTVL.

The CDR3 coding sequence is TGTGCCAGTAGCACACTACCCGGACAGAACTACAATGAGCAGTTCTTC. Translating it yields CASSTLPGQNYNEQFF. V gene TRBV19 combines with J gene TRBJ2-1; a possible D gene is TRBD1 (6 bases). The V end lost 6 bases, the J end lost 3 bases, and 18 bases lay between the germline ends. Germline V gene data show CDR1 as LNHDA and CDR2 as SQIVND (reference sequence). The CDR3 spans 16 residues.

The chain recombines TRBV9 with TRBJ1-3; D gene ambiguous. V lost 3 bases, J lost 6 bases, and 16 bases lay in between. Germline lookup yields CDR1 SGDLS and CDR2 YYNGEE. The CDR3 contains 15 residues. The CDR3 reads CASSESLGRENTIYF. DNA of the CDR3: TGTGCCAGCAGCGAGTCTTTAGGGAGAGAAAACACCATATATTTT. The variable domain in full, with the rest retrieved from reference TRBV9 and TRBJ1-3, is DSGVTQTPKHLITATGQRVTLRCSPRSGDLSVYWYQQSLDQGLQFLIQYYNGEERAKGNILERFSAQQFPDLHSELNLSSLELGDSALYFCASSESLGRENTIYFGEGSWLTVV.

CDR3 coding DNA: TGTGCCGGGACAGGGATTGGGGACACTGAAGCTTTCTTT. The encoded protein is CAGTGIGDTEAFF. V is TRBV30 and J is TRBJ1-1; 9 nucleotides agree with TRBD1. The CDR3 consists of 13 residues. Germline CDR1 and CDR2: GTSNPN and SVGIG (reference sequence). V lost 8 bases and J lost 3; bases outside the gene matches: 7.

This rearrangement joins TRBV3-1 (or the pseudogene TRBV3-2) to TRBJ2-3, with TRBD2 matching over 7 bases. There are 13 residues in the CDR3. The germline V gene encodes CDR1 LGHDT and CDR2 YNNKEL (reference sequence). The V and J ends lost 6 bases and 14 bases, in that order; junction bases with no gene match: 14. Written as DNA, the CDR3 is TGTGCCAGCAGACCCGCCCCCGGGACTATCTTGTATTTT. Encoded protein: CASRPAPGTILYF.